This T cell receptor beta chain was sequenced during a study of cytomegalovirus exposure and HLA in healthy donors. Study-level points and caveats: With further analysis later on, most CMV-associated TCR beta chains appeared HLA-restricted. Productive status was seen about 90% or about 30% of the time for most TCR beta V segments in an earlier analysis. Later, an analysis showed that TCR beta chains associated with HLA were more clonally expanded than others that were equally common.

V dropped 3 bases and J dropped 0; count of bases not matched to a gene: 4. The germline gives CDR1 SGHNT, CDR2 YYREEE (reference sequence). This CDR3 is 16 amino acids long. This PCR relied on a set of 60 Vbeta primers and 13 Jbeta primers. Repertoires were generated with immunoSEQ multiplex PCR, while TCRdb's copy carries only in-frame clones and drops some. The sample has around 100,000 clones, under 85% seen once; the top ten hold roughly 4%. About this clone: Its antigen is unidentified.

The chain recombines TRBV5-4 with TRBJ2-1; 9 nucleotides match TRBD2. This TCR came from a middle-aged man in good health and CMV-seropositive. The sequenced sample was PBMCs. CDR3: CASSSTSGSSYNEQFF. The CDR3 DNA reads as TGTGCCAGCAGCTCGACTAGCGGTAGCTCCTACAATGAGCAGTTCTTC.